This T cell receptor (beta chain) was recovered during a study of T cell responses to AZD1222 COVID-19 vaccine. In regard to this clone: Its antigen is not known.

General observations from the study: The donors showed a predominance of white British ancestry and of females, with possible underestimation of clonal diversity. Sampled repertoires all dated from after the peak T cell response. The CD4 TCRs associated with vaccination extended across spike and predominated at 160-218 and 743-854.

Trimming removed 5 bases from V and 13 bases from J; junction bases left unmatched: 19. This CDR3 is 16 amino acids long. Germline V gene data show CDR1 as SGHRS and CDR2 as YFSETQ. Profiling relied on immunoSEQ multiplex PCR, and the TCRdb table lists in-frame clones only, not all of them. This table holds 57,000 or so clones, more than 80% found once. V and J are TRBV5-1 and TRBJ2-2, with 8 bases aligning to TRBD1. This specimen consisted of peripheral blood, obtained on day 0 of MenACWY control vaccination. This TCR came from an adult in good health. The CDR3 DNA follows: TGCGCCAGCAGATTCGCCGGGACAGGCCCTACCGTAGTGCTGTTTTTT. Translated: CASRFAGTGPTVVLFF.